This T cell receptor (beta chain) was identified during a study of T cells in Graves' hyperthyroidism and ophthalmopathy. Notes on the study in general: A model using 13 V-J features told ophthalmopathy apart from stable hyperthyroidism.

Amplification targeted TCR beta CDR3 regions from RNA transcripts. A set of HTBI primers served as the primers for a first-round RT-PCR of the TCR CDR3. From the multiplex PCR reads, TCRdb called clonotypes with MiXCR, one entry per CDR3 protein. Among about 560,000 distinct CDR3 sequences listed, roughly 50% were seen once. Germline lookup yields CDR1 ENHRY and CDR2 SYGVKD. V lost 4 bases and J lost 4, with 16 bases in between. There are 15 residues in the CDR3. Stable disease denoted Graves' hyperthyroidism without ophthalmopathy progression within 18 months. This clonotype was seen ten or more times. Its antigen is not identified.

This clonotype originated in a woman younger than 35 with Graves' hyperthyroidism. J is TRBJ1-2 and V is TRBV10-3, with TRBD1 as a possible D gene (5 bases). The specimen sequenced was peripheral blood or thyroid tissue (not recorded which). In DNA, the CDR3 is TGTGCCATCAGTGCACCCGCCGGGGGGAGCTATGGCTACACCTTC. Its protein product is CAISAPAGGSYGYTF.